This record covers a single T cell receptor (beta chain). Its antigen is currently unknown. TCRdb called the reads again in MiXCR, with one record for every CDR3 protein. The sample carries 110,000 to 150,000 distinct CDR3 sequences, more than 25% recorded once. The CDR3 is 13 amino acids. The V and J ends lost 4 bases and 5 bases respectively, with 9 bases between them. Germline V gene data show CDR1 as SEHNR and CDR2 as FQNEAQ (reference sequence). The data belong to a study of T cell repertoires in cytomegalovirus infection. Background on the study: Recently identified HLA-C-restricted CMV epitopes were among the peptides used. CMV infection together with matching HLA type was indicated by public TCR beta signatures.

General study points: The ex vivo response was dominated by HLA-C-restricted CMV-specific TCR beta clonotypes. Carriers of CMV and the relevant HLA type were discriminated by public TCR beta frequency.

The source of this sequence is a human donor in good health (CMV status not recorded). Some clones in this sample may be carry-over from other donors' samples. This material consisted of CD8+ T cells from cultured PBMCs, taken from culture after CMV antigen stimulation. This rearrangement joins TRBV7-9 to TRBJ1-5; weak D call: TRBD1 (5 bases). The CDR3 coding sequence is TGTGCCAGCAGCTCGCGGGGGGATCAGCCCCAGCATTTT. Amino acids: CASSSRGDQPQHF.